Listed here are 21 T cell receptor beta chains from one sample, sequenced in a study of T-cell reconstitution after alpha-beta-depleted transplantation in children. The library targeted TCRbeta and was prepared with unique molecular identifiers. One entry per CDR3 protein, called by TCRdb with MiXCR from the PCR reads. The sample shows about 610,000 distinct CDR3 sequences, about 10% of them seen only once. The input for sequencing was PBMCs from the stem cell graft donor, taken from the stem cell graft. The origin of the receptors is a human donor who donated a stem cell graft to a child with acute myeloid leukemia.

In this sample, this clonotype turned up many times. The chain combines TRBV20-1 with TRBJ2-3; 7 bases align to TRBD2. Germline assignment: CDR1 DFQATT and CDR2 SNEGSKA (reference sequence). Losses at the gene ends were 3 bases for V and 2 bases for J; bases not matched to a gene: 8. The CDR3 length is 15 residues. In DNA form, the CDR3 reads TGCAGTGCTAGTCCCCCAGCGGGGTACACAGATACGCAGTATTTT. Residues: CSASPPAGYTDTQYF.

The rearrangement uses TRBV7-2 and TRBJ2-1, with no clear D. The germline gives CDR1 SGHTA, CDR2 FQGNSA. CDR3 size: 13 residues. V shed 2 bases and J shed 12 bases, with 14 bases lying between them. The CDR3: CASSLSPTSGQFF. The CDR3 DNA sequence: TGTGCCAGCAGCTTATCCCCGACCTCGGGGCAGTTCTTC. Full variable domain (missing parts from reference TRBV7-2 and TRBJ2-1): GAGVSQSPSNKVTEKGKDVELRCDPISGHTALYWYRQSLGQGLEFLIYFQGNSAPDKSGLPSDRFSAERTGGSVSTLTIQRTQQEDSAVYLCASSLSPTSGQFFGPGTRLTVL.

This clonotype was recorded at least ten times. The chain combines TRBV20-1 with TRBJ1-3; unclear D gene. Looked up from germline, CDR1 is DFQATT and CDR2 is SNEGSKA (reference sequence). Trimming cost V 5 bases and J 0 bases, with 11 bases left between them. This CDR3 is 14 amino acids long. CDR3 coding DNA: TGCAGTGCTGGCCGACGGGACTCTGGAAACACCATATATTTT. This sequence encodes CSAGRRDSGNTIYF.

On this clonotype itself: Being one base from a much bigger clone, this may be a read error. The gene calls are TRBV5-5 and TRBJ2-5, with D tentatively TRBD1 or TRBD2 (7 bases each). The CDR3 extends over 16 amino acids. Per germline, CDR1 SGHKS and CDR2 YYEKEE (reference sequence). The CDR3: CASSPQTSTRGETHYF. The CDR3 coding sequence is TGTGCCAGCAGCCCCCAGACTAGCACCAGGGGGGAGACCCACTACTTC.

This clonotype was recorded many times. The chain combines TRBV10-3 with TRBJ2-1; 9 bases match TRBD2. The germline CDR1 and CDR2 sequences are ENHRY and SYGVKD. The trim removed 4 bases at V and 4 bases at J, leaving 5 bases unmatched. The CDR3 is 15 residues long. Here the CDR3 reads CAISGIAGGYNEQFF. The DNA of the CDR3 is TGTGCCATCAGTGGAATTGCGGGAGGGTACAATGAGCAGTTCTTC.

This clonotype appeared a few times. For the CDR3, the DNA is TGCAGTGCTAGAGATCCTCCAGGGAAAATAGATACGCAGTATTTT. Encoded protein: CSARDPPGKIDTQYF. This chain joins TRBV20-1 and TRBJ2-3; maybe TRBD1 (5 bases). The CDR3 runs 15 residues. Trimming removed 0 bases at V and 5 bases at J, with 15 bases between. CDR1 is DFQATT and CDR2 is SNEGSKA in the germline V gene (reference sequence).

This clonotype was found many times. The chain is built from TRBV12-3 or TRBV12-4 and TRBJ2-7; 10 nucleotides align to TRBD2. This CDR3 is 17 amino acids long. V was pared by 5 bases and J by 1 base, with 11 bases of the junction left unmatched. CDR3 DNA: TGTGCCAGCAGTGTAACCTCCGGGACTAGCGCATCCTACGAGCAGTACTTC. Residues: CASSVTSGTSASYEQYF.

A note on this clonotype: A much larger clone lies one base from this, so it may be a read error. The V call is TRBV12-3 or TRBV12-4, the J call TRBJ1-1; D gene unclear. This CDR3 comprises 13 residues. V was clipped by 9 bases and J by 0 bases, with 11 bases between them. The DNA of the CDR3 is TGTGCCAGAAGTGTCAATTTGAACACTGAAGCTTTCTTT. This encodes CARSVNLNTEAFF.

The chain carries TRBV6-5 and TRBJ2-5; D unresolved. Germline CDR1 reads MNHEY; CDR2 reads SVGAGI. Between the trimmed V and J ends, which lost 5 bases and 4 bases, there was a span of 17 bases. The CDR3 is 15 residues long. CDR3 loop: CASSPHVGRGETQYF. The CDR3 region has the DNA TGTGCCAGCAGTCCCCATGTGGGTAGAGGAGAGACCCAGTACTTC.

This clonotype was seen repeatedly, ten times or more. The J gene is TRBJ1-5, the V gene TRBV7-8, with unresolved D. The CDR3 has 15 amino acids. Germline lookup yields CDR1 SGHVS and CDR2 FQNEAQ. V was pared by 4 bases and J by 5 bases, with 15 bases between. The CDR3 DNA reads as TGTGCCAGCAGCTCAGCGGCCAGGAGCGATCAGCCCCAGCATTTT. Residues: CASSSAARSDQPQHF.

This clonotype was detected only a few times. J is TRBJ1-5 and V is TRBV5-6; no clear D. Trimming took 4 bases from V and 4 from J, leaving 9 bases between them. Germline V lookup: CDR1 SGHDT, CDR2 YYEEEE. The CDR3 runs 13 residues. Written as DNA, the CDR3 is TGTGCCAGCAGCCTTACACCAAATCAGCCCCAGCATTTT. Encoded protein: CASSLTPNQPQHF.

In DNA form, the CDR3 reads TGTGCCAGCAGTGCCGTGGGGGGGCAGAAGAATCAGCCCCAGCATTTT. Protein sequence: CASSAVGGQKNQPQHF. The V call is TRBV6-1, the J call TRBJ1-5; D possibly corresponds to TRBD1 (6 bases). The germline V gene encodes CDR1 MNHNS and CDR2 SASEGT. The CDR3 length is 16 residues. The V and J ends lost 4 bases and 4 bases respectively, with 17 bases between them.

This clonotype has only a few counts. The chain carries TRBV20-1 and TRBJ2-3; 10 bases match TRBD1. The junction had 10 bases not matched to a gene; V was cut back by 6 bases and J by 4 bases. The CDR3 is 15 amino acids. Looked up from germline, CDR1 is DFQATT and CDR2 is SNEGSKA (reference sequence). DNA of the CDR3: TGCAGTGCCGTGTTCGTGACAGGGGGCCCAGATACGCAGTATTTT. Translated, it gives CSAVFVTGGPDTQYF.

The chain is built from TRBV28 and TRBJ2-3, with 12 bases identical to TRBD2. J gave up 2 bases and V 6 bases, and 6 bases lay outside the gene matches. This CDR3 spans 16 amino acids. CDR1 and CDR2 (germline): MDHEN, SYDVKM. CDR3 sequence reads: CASSGGLAGYTDTQYF. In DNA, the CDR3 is TGTGCCAGCAGCGGGGGACTAGCGGGTTACACAGATACGCAGTATTTT.

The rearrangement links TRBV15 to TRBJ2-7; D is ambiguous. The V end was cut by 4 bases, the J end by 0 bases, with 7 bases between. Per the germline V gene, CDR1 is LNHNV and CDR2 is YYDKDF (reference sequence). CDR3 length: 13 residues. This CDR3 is CATSTATSYEQYF. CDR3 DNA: TGTGCCACCAGCACAGCTACCTCCTACGAGCAGTACTTC. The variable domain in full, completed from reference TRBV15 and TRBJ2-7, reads DAMVIQNPRYQVTQFGKPVTLSCSQTLNHNVMYWYQQKSSQAPKLLFHYYDKDFNNEADTPDNFQSRRPNTSFCFLDIRSPGLGDTAMYLCATSTATSYEQYFGPGTRLTVT.

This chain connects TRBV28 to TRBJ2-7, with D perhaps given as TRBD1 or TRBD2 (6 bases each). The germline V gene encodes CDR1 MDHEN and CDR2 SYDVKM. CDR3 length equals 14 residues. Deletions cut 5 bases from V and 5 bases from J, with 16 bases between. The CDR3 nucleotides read TGTGCCAGCAGTAAAGGGGGGAGAAGGGACGAGCAGTACTTC. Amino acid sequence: CASSKGGRRDEQYF.

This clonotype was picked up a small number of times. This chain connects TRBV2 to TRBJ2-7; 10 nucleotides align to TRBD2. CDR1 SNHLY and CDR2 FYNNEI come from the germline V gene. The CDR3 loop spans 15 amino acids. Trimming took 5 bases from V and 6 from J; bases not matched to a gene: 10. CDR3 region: CASSQSSGRKGEQYF. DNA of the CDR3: TGTGCCAGCAGTCAGTCTAGCGGGAGAAAAGGCGAGCAGTACTTC.

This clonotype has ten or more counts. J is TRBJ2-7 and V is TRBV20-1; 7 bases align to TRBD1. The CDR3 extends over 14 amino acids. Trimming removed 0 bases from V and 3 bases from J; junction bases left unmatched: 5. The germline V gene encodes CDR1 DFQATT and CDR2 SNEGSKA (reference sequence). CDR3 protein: CSARERQGIYEQYF. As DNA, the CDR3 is TGCAGTGCTAGAGAACGACAGGGTATCTACGAGCAGTACTTC.

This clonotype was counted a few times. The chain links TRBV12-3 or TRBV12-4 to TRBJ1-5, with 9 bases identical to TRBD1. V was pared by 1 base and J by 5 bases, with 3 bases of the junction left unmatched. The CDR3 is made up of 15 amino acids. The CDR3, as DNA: TGTGCCAGCAGTTTAGGGACAGGGGAACATCAGCCCCAGCATTTT. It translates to CASSLGTGEHQPQHF.

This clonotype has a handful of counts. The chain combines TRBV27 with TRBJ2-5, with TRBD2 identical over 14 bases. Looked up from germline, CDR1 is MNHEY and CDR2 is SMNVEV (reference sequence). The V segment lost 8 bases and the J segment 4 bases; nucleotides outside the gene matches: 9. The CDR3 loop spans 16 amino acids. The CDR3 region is CASLRLAGGPGETQYF. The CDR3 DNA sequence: TGTGCCAGCCTCCGACTAGCGGGAGGGCCTGGAGAGACCCAGTACTTC.

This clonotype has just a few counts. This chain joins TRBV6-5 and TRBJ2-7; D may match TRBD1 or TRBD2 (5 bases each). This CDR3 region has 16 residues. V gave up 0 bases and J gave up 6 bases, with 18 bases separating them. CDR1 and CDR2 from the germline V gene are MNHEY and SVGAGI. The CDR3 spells CASSYSEGTLYSEQYF. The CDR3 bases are TGTGCCAGCAGTTACTCTGAGGGGACCCTTTACAGCGAGCAGTACTTC.